A selection of T cell receptor beta chains follows, all from one sample in a study of identical twins. From the 5' RACE reads, TCRdb called clonotypes with MiXCR, one entry per CDR3 protein. The sample shows roughly 200,000 distinct CDR3 sequences, approximately 16% of them seen only once. These data were likewise used in another study, on T cells expressing NK-cell markers.

Sequenced sample: CD8+ T cells sorted from blood. These receptors all stem from a woman under 30 in good health. Each CDR3 is given with its conserved first and last residue. Not all rows give a size; the values are once, few, many and, for expanded clones, a class.

J gene,V gene,clone size,CDR3 protein
TRBJ2-7,TRBV10-3,NA,CATSTSSSYEQYF
TRBJ2-1,TRBV24-1,NA,CALGGGYNEQFF
TRBJ2-1,TRBV9,NA,CASSVAGAAEQFF
TRBJ2-7,TRBV11-2,few,CASRRTSVYEQYF
TRBJ2-2,TRBV12-3/TRBV12-4,few,CASSFGGGITGELFF
TRBJ2-5,TRBV7-3,few,CASSLTGGAGETQYF
TRBJ2-7,TRBV5-4,NA,CASSDGVPNEQYF
TRBJ2-5,TRBV10-3,few,CAISGGLAGAEETQYF
TRBJ2-1,TRBV7-9,NA,CASSLVDWNEQFF
TRBJ1-2,TRBV7-9,few,CASSLTPGQGSNYGYTF
TRBJ2-7,TRBV20-1,NA,CSARGVPYSYEQYF
TRBJ2-1,TRBV6-1,few,CASSPDRTGYNEQFF
TRBJ2-2,TRBV6-1,NA,CASSPPGTERTGELFF
TRBJ2-3,TRBV5-5,NA,CASSLGLGRTDTQYF
TRBJ1-1,TRBV15,NA,CATSNPGWNTEAFF
TRBJ1-2,TRBV7-9,few,CASSLGAEYGYTF
TRBJ2-5,TRBV9,few,CASSVRSDQETQYF
TRBJ1-1,TRBV6-5,NA,CASSYIGRLPEAFF
TRBJ2-1,TRBV18,NA,CASSPSGGALDEQFF
TRBJ2-7,TRBV7-9,few,CASSPPGYEQYF
TRBJ2-3,TRBV11-2,medium-sized,CASSSYRTADTDTQYF
TRBJ1-5,TRBV4-3,NA,CASSPQGLGQPQHF
TRBJ2-4,TRBV6-2/TRBV6-3,NA,CASSYYHTVEQEESKNIQYF
TRBJ1-5,TRBV7-8,NA,CASSFLGSNRPQHF
TRBJ2-1,TRBV6-5,few,CASGAINEQFF
TRBJ1-1,TRBV9,NA,CASSSRDREGNTEAFF
TRBJ2-3,TRBV7-9,NA,CASSLESSDTQYF
TRBJ2-1,TRBV7-8,few,CASSLGIGRSEQFF
TRBJ1-1,TRBV29-1,NA,CSVGLGDSGTEAFF
TRBJ1-1,TRBV27,few,CASTEGMNTEAFF
TRBJ2-1,TRBV29-1,NA,CSSRDRGFQFF
TRBJ1-1,TRBV3-1,few,CASSQDSSRVNENTEAFF
TRBJ1-2,TRBV29-1,NA,CSVDRTAGHFF
TRBJ2-7,TRBV5-5,NA,CASSSLTATSEQYF
TRBJ2-3,TRBV4-2,few,CASSQELKTTDTQYF
TRBJ2-1,TRBV30,NA,CAWSFSSGSYEQFF
TRBJ2-1,TRBV12-3/TRBV12-4,NA,CASSSWGAGNNEQFF
TRBJ2-1,TRBV9,NA,CASSGRISGSSYNEQFF
TRBJ2-1,TRBV12-3/TRBV12-4,few,CASSFEGEDEQFF
TRBJ2-7,TRBV10-2,NA,CASMKGGAYLSYEQYF
TRBJ2-4,TRBV6-2/TRBV6-3,NA,CASSPPTADLNIQYF
TRBJ1-2,TRBV20-1,NA,CSARAVEHNYGYTF